The subject of this entry is one TCR beta chain. These data are taken from a study of blood T cell repertoires in COVID-19. Study details: COVID-19 samples, acute and convalescent, were from the United States, Italy and Spain. Sources were T cells, B-cell-depleted T cells, or PBMCs; the material itself was cDNA or gDNA.

Profiling relied on immunoSEQ multiplex PCR, and the TCRdb table lists in-frame clones only, not all of them. The sample carries approximately 58,000 clones, 90% to 95% recorded once. Germline V gives CDR1 MGHRA, CDR2 YSYEKL. CDR3 length equals 16 residues. Trimming shortened V by 1 base and J by 4 bases, and 14 bases separated the two germline ends. The sequencing sample was made of peripheral blood. The rearrangement joins TRBV4-1 to TRBJ2-1, with TRBD2 as a possible D gene (7 bases). This receptor was taken from a human donor in a cohort sampled during active COVID-19. The CDR3 DNA reads as TGCGCCAGCAGCCAAGGGCGGGGGCAGGGGTACAATGAGCAGTTCTTC. Amino acids: CASSQGRGQGYNEQFF.